The 28 T cell receptor beta chains below come from one sample, sequenced in a study of blood T cell repertoires in COVID-19. Measured with immunoSEQ multiplex PCR; TCRdb has only the in-frame clones, and not every one. In the table there are roughly 200,000 clones, about 80% of which are singletons. The specimen was peripheral blood. The receptors stem from a human donor in a cohort sampled during active COVID-19.

The chain joins TRBV21-1 to TRBJ1-5. TRBV21-1 is a known pseudogene. This CDR3 is built from 14 residues. The DNA of the CDR3 is TGTGCCAGCAGCACCCAAGGCGGGAATCAGCCCCAGCATTTT. Translation: CASSTQGGNQPQHF.

This chain uses TRBV6-2 or TRBV6-3 with TRBJ1-1; the match to TRBD1 covers 9 bases. The trim removed 2 bases at V and 6 bases at J, leaving 1 base unmatched. From germline, CDR1 is MNHEY and CDR2 SVGEGT. The CDR3 is 13 residues long. CDR3: CASSYRQGAEAFF. As DNA, the CDR3 is TGTGCCAGCAGTTACCGACAGGGGGCTGAAGCTTTCTTT.

J is TRBJ2-7 and V is TRBV9, with D possibly TRBD2 on 5 matching bases. The V end was cut by 5 bases, the J end by 4 bases, with 16 bases between. The CDR3 runs 14 residues. Germline V gives CDR1 SGDLS, CDR2 YYNGEE. DNA for the CDR3: TGTGCCAGCAGTCCCGGGATAACCGAATACGAGCAGTACTTC. It translates to CASSPGITEYEQYF.

The gene calls are TRBV4-3 and TRBJ1-5, with TRBD1 matching 8 bases. The CDR3 runs 16 residues. CDR1 is LGHNA and CDR2 is YSLEER in the germline V gene. Trimming at V came to 1 base and at J to 0 bases, leaving 2 bases not matched to a gene. CDR3 DNA sequence: TGCGCCAGCAGCCAAGGGACAGGGCATAGCAATCAGCCCCAGCATTTT. This codes for CASSQGTGHSNQPQHF.

In this sample, this clone turned up once. CDR3 bases: TGTGCCAGCAGCCGGAACGCGGGCGGGAACTATGGCTACACCTTC. Protein product: CASSRNAGGNYGYTF. This chain connects TRBV7-8 to TRBJ1-2; D gene uncertain. The CDR3 runs to 15 residues. Trimming left V 5 bases short and J 2 bases short, with 15 bases between. Germline V lookup: CDR1 SGHVS, CDR2 FQNEAQ.

This clone was recorded once. The chain joins TRBV7-2 to TRBJ1-1, with D perhaps TRBD1 (5 bases). CDR3 length: 15 residues. V was pared by 2 bases and J by 2 bases, with 12 bases between. CDR1 is SGHTA, CDR2 FQGNSA, per germline. CDR3 in DNA: TGTGCCAGCAGCTTACTCCGGGGGGGAAACACTGAAGCTTTCTTT. Amino acids: CASSLLRGGNTEAFF.

V usage is TRBV7-9 and J usage is TRBJ1-1; D is perhaps TRBD1 (6 bases). Trimming stripped 8 bases from V and 7 bases from J, with 8 bases between. The CDR3 is made up of 10 amino acids. Germline-derived CDR1 and CDR2 are SEHNR and FQNEAQ (reference sequence). The CDR3 sequence: CASGQIEAFF. The CDR3 region has the DNA TGTGCCAGCGGACAGATTGAAGCTTTCTTT.

This chain joins TRBV5-5 and TRBJ1-5; 7 bases match TRBD1. The CDR3 extends over 15 amino acids. CDR1 is SGHKS, CDR2 YYEKEE, per germline (reference sequence). J gave up 0 bases and V 5 bases, and 5 bases lay outside the gene matches. The CDR3 DNA sequence: TGTGCCAGCAGAGAGACAGGGTATAGCAATCAGCCCCAGCATTTT. As protein: CASRETGYSNQPQHF.

The V call is TRBV9, the J call TRBJ1-1; D gene uncertain. V was cut by 4 bases and J by 4 bases, with 8 bases left in between. This CDR3 has 12 residues. Germline V gives CDR1 SGDLS, CDR2 YYNGEE. The CDR3 nucleotides read TGTGCCAGCAGCCCTTCGGGCACTGAAGCTTTCTTT. Its translation: CASSPSGTEAFF. The whole variable domain, remainder taken from reference TRBV9 and TRBJ1-1, is DSGVTQTPKHLITATGQRVTLRCSPRSGDLSVYWYQQSLDQGLQFLIQYYNGEERAKGNILERFSAQQFPDLHSELNLSSLELGDSALYFCASSPSGTEAFFGQGTRLTVV.

The rearrangement links TRBV3-1 (or the pseudogene TRBV3-2) to TRBJ2-1, with 8 bases that match TRBD1. Unmatched junction bases numbered 5, after V lost 3 bases and J lost 13 bases. Germline assignment: CDR1 LGHDT and CDR2 YNNKEL (reference sequence). The CDR3 totals 12 residues. CDR3 region: CASSHTGGRQFF. DNA of the CDR3: TGTGCCAGCAGCCATACAGGGGGACGACAGTTCTTC.

This sequence joins TRBV5-4 and TRBJ1-4; 7 bases match TRBD1. Losses at the gene ends were 3 bases for V and 6 bases for J; bases not matched to a gene: 8. CDR1 is SGHNT and CDR2 is YYREEE in the germline V gene (reference sequence). This CDR3 has 15 amino acids. Written as DNA, the CDR3 is TGTGCCAGCAGCTATCGAGGGGGCGGCGATGAAAAACTGTTTTTT. It specifies CASSYRGGGDEKLFF.

V usage is TRBV7-8 and J usage is TRBJ2-1, with D tentatively TRBD2 (5 bases). This CDR3 comprises 12 residues. V was shortened by 2 bases and J by 12 bases, with 11 bases between the two germline ends. CDR1 and CDR2 (germline): SGHVS, FQNEAQ. The DNA for the CDR3 is TGTGCCAGCAGCTTAAGACTGCTAGCGCAGTTCTTC. It is translated as CASSLRLLAQFF.

The V call is TRBV11-2, the J call TRBJ1-1; 7 bases align to TRBD1. Germline CDR1 SGHAT, CDR2 FQNNGV. CDR3 size: 15 residues. V was clipped by 0 bases and J by 5 bases; unmatched bases: 6. The CDR3: CASSLEPRGITEAFF. The DNA for the CDR3 is TGTGCCAGCAGCTTAGAACCCAGGGGGATAACTGAAGCTTTCTTT.

V usage is TRBV24-1 and J usage is TRBJ2-1, with 8 positions matching TRBD2. J was trimmed by 9 bases and V by 4 bases; bases with no gene match: 7. Germline CDR1 and CDR2: KGHDR and SFDVKD. The CDR3 contains 14 residues. The CDR3 sequence: CATSEASGGGEQFF. CDR3 DNA sequence: TGTGCCACCAGTGAGGCCTCGGGGGGGGGTGAGCAGTTCTTC.

V is TRBV7-2 and J is TRBJ2-7; 9 nucleotides match TRBD1. Trimming removed 3 bases from V and 5 bases from J; junction bases left unmatched: 5. The V gene's germline CDR1 is SGHTA and CDR2 FQGNSA. CDR3 length equals 14 residues. The CDR3 sequence is CASSFRQGGHEQYF. The CDR3 DNA sequence: TGTGCCAGCAGCTTTCGACAGGGGGGCCACGAGCAGTACTTC.

This sequence joins TRBV27 and TRBJ2-7; 8 nucleotides agree with TRBD1. V trimming: 6 bases; J trimming: 1 base; junction bases outside the gene matches: 8. CDR3 size: 15 residues. From germline, CDR1 is MNHEY and CDR2 SMNVEV (reference sequence). The CDR3 nucleotides read TGTGCCAGCAGGGACAGGGAGGCGATTTCCTACGAGCAGTACTTC. Translating gives CASRDREAISYEQYF.

The chain links TRBV6-5 to TRBJ2-7; 10 nucleotides align to TRBD2. The trim removed 6 bases at V and 3 bases at J, leaving 8 bases unmatched. The CDR3 is 15 residues long. Germline CDR1 reads MNHEY; CDR2 reads SVGAGI. The CDR3 DNA reads as TGTGCCAGCAGACCCAGCGGGGGGGCAGTCTACGAGCAGTACTTC. Translated, it gives CASRPSGGAVYEQYF.

The rearrangement joins TRBV25-1 to TRBJ2-2; 7 bases line up with TRBD2. Germline values: CDR1 MGHDK, CDR2 SYGVNS. With 3 bases clipped from V and 8 bases from J, the junction kept 9 bases outside the gene matches. The CDR3 consists of 15 residues. CDR3 region: CASSETGGSRGELFF. Here the CDR3 DNA reads TGTGCCAGCAGTGAGACGGGGGGATCCAGGGGGGAGCTGTTTTTT. The whole variable domain, remainder taken from reference TRBV25-1 and TRBJ2-2, is EADIYQTPRYLVIGTGKKITLECSQTMGHDKMYWYQQDPGMELHLIHYSYGVNSTEKGDLSSESTVSRIRTEHFPLTLESARPSHTSQYLCASSETGGSRGELFFGEGSRLTVL.

V is TRBV29-1 and J is TRBJ2-3; 11 nucleotides align to TRBD2. Germline lookup yields CDR1 SQVTM and CDR2 ANQGSEA. This CDR3 comprises 15 residues. The V gene end was trimmed by 3 bases and the J gene end by 0 bases; junction bases not matched to a gene: 2. DNA of the CDR3: TGCAGCGTTGAGACTAGCGGGACTAGCACAGATACGCAGTATTTT. It is translated as CSVETSGTSTDTQYF.

This clone appeared a single time. This specimen includes other DNA sequences encoding the same CDR3. The chain joins TRBV18 to TRBJ2-7; 10 bases line up with TRBD2. The CDR3 has 13 residues. CDR1 KGHSH and CDR2 LQKENI come from the germline V gene. V shed 3 bases, J shed 4 bases, and the junction held 0 bases outside the gene matches. The CDR3 sequence is CASSPGLAYEQYF. The CDR3 DNA reads as TGTGCCAGCTCACCGGGACTAGCGTACGAGCAGTACTTC.

Only a few counts were recorded for this clone. V and J are TRBV5-1 and TRBJ2-7, with D possibly matching TRBD2 (6 bases). The CDR3 covers 14 residues. V was trimmed by 6 bases and J by 5 bases, leaving 18 bases between them. Germline CDR1 reads SGHRS; CDR2 reads YFSETQ. CDR3 sequence: CASTLGGPEDEQYF. The CDR3 DNA is TGCGCCAGCACCCTCGGAGGGCCTGAGGACGAGCAGTACTTC.

The chain links TRBV7-9 to TRBJ2-5; 9 bases map to TRBD2. CDR1 and CDR2 (germline): SEHNR, FQNEAQ (reference sequence). Trimming at V came to 1 base and at J to 5 bases, leaving 8 bases not matched to a gene. This CDR3 has 16 residues. CDR3 sequence: CASSLVISGGFETQYF. CDR3 nucleotides: TGTGCCAGCAGCTTAGTTATTAGCGGGGGATTTGAGACCCAGTACTTC.

The chain carries TRBV7-2 and TRBJ2-7; no clear D gene. This CDR3 is built from 13 residues. Per germline, CDR1 SGHTA and CDR2 FQGNSA. Trimming removed 6 bases from V and 2 bases from J, with 11 bases in between. The CDR3 nucleotides are TGTGCCAGCAGATCACCTGGAGCCTACGAGCAGTACTTC. Protein: CASRSPGAYEQYF.

V gene TRBV4-1 combines with J gene TRBJ1-3; no definite D call. The V gene's germline CDR1 is MGHRA and CDR2 YSYEKL. The germline V and J ends were trimmed by 0 bases and 5 bases, with 5 bases remaining between them. The CDR3 runs 13 residues. The CDR3 is CASSQDIRNTIYF. CDR3 nucleotides: TGCGCCAGCAGCCAAGATATAAGAAACACCATATATTTT.

V is TRBV6-6 and J is TRBJ2-7; D perhaps matches TRBD2 (5 bases). The CDR3 covers 12 residues. CDR1 MNHNY and CDR2 SVGAGI come from the germline V gene (reference sequence). The V gene lost 6 bases and the J gene lost 4 bases, with 10 bases spanning the gap. The DNA of the CDR3 is TGTGCCAGCAGACGGACTGAATACGAGCAGTACTTC. Translated: CASRRTEYEQYF.

The chain recombines TRBV3-1 (or the pseudogene TRBV3-2) with TRBJ2-1; tentative D call: TRBD2 (5 bases). CDR1 is LGHDT, CDR2 YNNKEL, per germline (reference sequence). V dropped 0 bases and J dropped 4 bases, with 16 bases sitting between them. The CDR3 spans 17 residues. The CDR3 protein is CASSQDTGVLGYNEQFF. DNA for the CDR3: TGTGCCAGCAGCCAAGATACCGGGGTTTTGGGGTACAATGAGCAGTTCTTC.

The chain uses TRBV7-9 and TRBJ1-1; weak D call: TRBD1 (6 bases). Germline V gene sequence: CDR1 SEHNR, CDR2 FQNEAQ (reference sequence). V lost 5 bases and J lost 0, with 7 bases in between. The CDR3 length is 13 residues. The CDR3 coding sequence is TGTGCCAGCAGCGGGGGCGTGAACACTGAAGCTTTCTTT. Encoded protein: CASSGGVNTEAFF.

This clone was found once. The chain links TRBV9 to TRBJ2-7; D is unclear. CDR1 is SGDLS, CDR2 YYNGEE, per germline. CDR3 length: 15 amino acids. Trimming took off 3 bases at V and 2 bases at J, with 15 bases between the two ends. This CDR3 reads CASSDTVAVAYEQYF. The CDR3 DNA sequence: TGTGCCAGCAGCGACACCGTTGCCGTCGCCTACGAGCAGTACTTC.